Listed here are 27 T cell receptor beta chains from one sample, sequenced in a study of glioma-infiltrating T cells. Amplification of TCR alpha and beta CDR3 regions from RNA used iRepertoire nested multiplex PCR. TCRdb re-derived calls from the multiplex PCR reads in MiXCR, one entry per CDR3 protein. The sample records approximately 130,000 distinct CDR3 sequences, around a quarter being singletons. The sequencing input was glioma tissue, nonneoplastic brain tissue, or PBMCs (not recorded which). These receptors were taken from a human donor with low-grade glioma or glioblastoma, undergoing nonglioma brain surgery, or in good health (not recorded which).

In this sample, this clonotype turned up many times. The chain links TRBV27 to TRBJ2-1; maybe TRBD2 (5 bases). Germline values: CDR1 MNHEY, CDR2 SMNVEV (reference sequence). Trimming pared 1 base from V and 2 bases from J, leaving 9 bases between. The CDR3 extends over 15 amino acids. The CDR3 bases are TGTGCCAGCAGTTTATGGGGAGCCCCCTACAATGAGCAGTTCTTC. Translated: CASSLWGAPYNEQFF.

This clonotype was seen a handful of times. The chain has TRBV12-3 or TRBV12-4 and TRBJ2-1; D unclear. V was shortened by 4 bases and J by 3 bases, with 7 bases between the two germline ends. This CDR3 region has 13 residues. CDR3 sequence: CASSSSGYNEQFF. The CDR3 DNA reads as TGTGCCAGCAGTTCCTCGGGCTACAATGAGCAGTTCTTC.

This clonotype was counted at least ten times. This CDR3 is CATSFYERNTEAFF. The CDR3 nucleotides are TGTGCCACCAGCTTTTATGAGCGGAACACTGAAGCTTTCTTT. The gene calls are TRBV15 and TRBJ1-1; D gene ambiguous. The ends were cut back, 5 bases at V and 1 base at J, with 11 bases in the middle. CDR1 and CDR2 (germline): LNHNV, YYDKDF (reference sequence). CDR3 length: 14 residues.

The chain has TRBV7-9 and TRBJ2-1, with D possibly matching TRBD2 (6 bases). The V and J ends lost 5 bases and 6 bases respectively, with 11 bases between them. This CDR3 is built from 13 residues. Germline assignment: CDR1 SEHNR and CDR2 FQNEAQ (reference sequence). Written as DNA, the CDR3 is TGTGCCAGCAGCCAGGGAGGTCGCAATGAGCAGTTCTTC. Amino acid sequence: CASSQGGRNEQFF. The complete variable domain, with remaining parts taken from reference TRBV7-9 and TRBJ2-1, reads DTGVSQNPRHKITKRGQNVTFRCDPISEHNRLYWYRQTLGQGPEFLTYFQNEAQLEKSRLLSDRFSAERPKGSFSTLEIQRTEQGDSAMYLCASSQGGRNEQFFGPGTRLTVL.

The chain carries TRBV3-1 and TRBJ2-2; the match to TRBD2 covers 9 bases. The germline gives CDR1 LGHDT, CDR2 YNNKEL (reference sequence). Trimming took 0 bases from V and 2 from J; bases not matched to a gene: 7. The CDR3 has 18 amino acids. The CDR3 bases are TGTGCCAGCAGCCAAGATAGATGGCGGGGGGGAAACACCGGGGAGCTGTTTTTT. Amino acids: CASSQDRWRGGNTGELFF.

This clonotype has at least ten counts. The chain is built from TRBV20-1 and TRBJ2-5, with a tentative D call TRBD2 (6 bases). Germline V lookup: CDR1 DFQATT, CDR2 SNEGSKA (reference sequence). The CDR3 covers 11 residues. V was clipped by 6 bases and J by 3 bases, with 8 bases between them. DNA for the CDR3: TGCAGTGCGACTAGAAAAGAGACCCAGTACTTC. It specifies CSATRKETQYF.

Ten or more counts support this clonotype. This chain connects TRBV6-2 or TRBV6-3 to TRBJ1-5, with a possible D match to TRBD1 (6 bases). Per germline, CDR1 MNHEY and CDR2 SVGEGT. The V end was cut by 2 bases, the J end by 6 bases, with 17 bases between. The CDR3 loop spans 16 amino acids. CDR3 residues: CASSYVSGGYGQPQHF. In DNA form, the CDR3 reads TGTGCCAGCAGTTACGTTTCGGGGGGCTACGGTCAGCCCCAGCATTTT.

The chain joins TRBV19 to TRBJ1-1; TRBD1 is a possible D gene (5 bases). With 9 bases removed from V and 0 bases from J, the gap between germline ends came to 11 bases. CDR1 is LNHDA, CDR2 SQIVND, per germline (reference sequence). CDR3 length: 13 residues. CDR3 nucleotides: TGTGCCAGCCAGAAAGGGGTGAACACTGAAGCTTTCTTT. The encoded protein is CASQKGVNTEAFF. Based on the CDR3 plus reference TRBV19 and TRBJ1-1, the full variable domain is DGGITQSPKYLFRKEGQNVTLSCEQNLNHDAMYWYRQDPGQGLRLIYYSQIVNDFQKGDIAEGYSVSREKKESFPLTVTSAQKNPTAFYLCASQKGVNTEAFFGQGTRLTVV.

There are a few counts of this clonotype. This is likely a read error, given that the CDR3 carries no conserved phenylalanine or tryptophan at its end. The limits of the CDR3 on the DNA are not certain, so only TCRdb's listed CDR3 is given. The chain employs TRBV5-4 and TRBJ2-7; the D segment call TRBD1 is taken from the table without a DNA check. Both ends counted, the CDR3 spans 8 residues. Germline V gives CDR1 SGHNT, CDR2 YYREEE (reference sequence). CDR3 region: CASRPVGG.

The chain employs TRBV20-1 and TRBJ2-3, with 8 nucleotides matching TRBD2. Looked up from germline, CDR1 is DFQATT and CDR2 is SNEGSKA (reference sequence). With V trimmed by 6 bases and J by 1 base, 3 bases remained unmatched. There are 13 residues in the CDR3. The CDR3 here is CSAPAGGTDTQYF. The CDR3 nucleotides are TGCAGTGCACCAGCGGGGGGCACAGATACGCAGTATTTT.

This clonotype was picked up a small number of times. The chain carries TRBV28 and TRBJ1-2; D not certain. The CDR3 is 12 residues long. The V end was cut by 0 bases, the J end by 6 bases, with 5 bases between. Germline lookup yields CDR1 MDHEN and CDR2 SYDVKM. The CDR3 protein is CASSLWGDGYTF. Written as DNA, the CDR3 is TGTGCCAGCAGTTTATGGGGAGATGGCTACACCTTC.

The chain carries TRBV4-1 and TRBJ1-1; no clear D gene. Trimming stripped 1 base from V and 6 bases from J, with 15 bases between. Germline CDR1 is MGHRA and CDR2 is YSYEKL. The CDR3 is 15 residues long. CDR3: CASSQAVQWRAEAFF. In DNA form, the CDR3 reads TGCGCCAGCAGCCAAGCGGTTCAGTGGAGGGCTGAAGCTTTCTTT.

With respect to this clonotype: At one boundary the junction diverges from the germline segment, which might be a read error. The chain uses TRBV20-1 and TRBJ2-5; D unresolved. This CDR3 has 15 amino acids. Germline V gene lookup returns CDR1 DFQATT and CDR2 SNEGSKA (reference sequence). In nucleotides, the CDR3 is TGCAGTGCTAGAGATAGTGGTAGTTACCAAGAGGCCCAGTACTTC. The encoded protein is CSARDSGSYQEAQYF.

V usage is TRBV16 and J usage is TRBJ1-1, with D possibly matching TRBD1 (5 bases). Trimming left V 0 bases short and J 0 bases short, with 8 bases between. The CDR3 totals 15 residues. Per the germline V gene, CDR1 is KGHSY and CDR2 is FQNENV. DNA of the CDR3: TGTGCCAGCAGCCAATCAGGGGCCATGAACACTGAAGCTTTCTTT. It specifies CASSQSGAMNTEAFF.

The rearrangement uses TRBV19 and TRBJ2-1; D is unresolved. Trimming removed 3 bases at V and 8 bases at J, with 11 bases between. Germline-derived CDR1 and CDR2 are LNHDA and SQIVND (reference sequence). The CDR3 extends over 13 amino acids. The CDR3 DNA reads as TGTGCCAGTAGTATTAGTGCCCCCCATGAGCAGTTCTTC. Protein sequence: CASSISAPHEQFF.

This chain joins TRBV12-3 or TRBV12-4 and TRBJ1-1; D may be TRBD1 (6 bases). The ends were cut back, 6 bases at V and 1 base at J, with 12 bases in the middle. This CDR3 spans 14 amino acids. The CDR3 loop reads CASRTWTANTEAFF. CDR3 sequence (DNA): TGTGCCAGCAGGACATGGACAGCGAACACTGAAGCTTTCTTT.

As concerns this clonotype: This could be a read error, since a much larger clone is one nucleotide away. This sequence joins TRBV20-1 and TRBJ1-5, with D unclear. The CDR3 length is 13 residues. Per germline, CDR1 DFQATT and CDR2 SNEGSKA (reference sequence). The DNA of the CDR3 is TGCAGTGCTAGAGGGGAAAGCAATCAGACCCAGCATTTT. Translation gives CSARGESNQTQHF.

This clonotype was observed a handful of times. The rearrangement links TRBV6-6 to TRBJ2-3; 9 bases map to TRBD2. This CDR3 contains 18 residues. Germline assignment: CDR1 MNHNY and CDR2 SVGAGI (reference sequence). After removal of 2 bases from V and 0 bases from J, the junction contained 9 bases not matched to a gene. CDR3 residues: CASSYLSPLAGSTDTQYF. In DNA form, the CDR3 reads TGTGCCAGCAGTTACCTCTCCCCTCTAGCGGGGAGCACAGATACGCAGTATTTT.

This clonotype has only one observation. It may be a read error: a sequence one base away is much more abundant. The chain is built from TRBV25-1 and TRBJ1-2; the D gene is possibly TRBD1 (6 bases). Trimming stripped 6 bases from V and 8 bases from J, with 13 bases between. CDR1 is MGHDK, CDR2 SYGVNS, per germline. The CDR3 runs 12 residues. The CDR3, as DNA: TGTGCCAGCAGACCCCTGGGGGGCGGCTACACCTTC. Its protein product is CASRPLGGGYTF.

This clonotype appeared many times. The rearrangement links TRBV3-1 to TRBJ2-3, with D uncertain. This CDR3 is 12 amino acids long. V lost 3 bases and J lost 4, with 5 bases in between. CDR1 and CDR2 (germline): LGHDT, YNNKEL (reference sequence). DNA for the CDR3: TGTGCCAGCAGCCATGGTCCAGATACGCAGTATTTT. Protein product: CASSHGPDTQYF.

The V gene is TRBV2, the J gene TRBJ1-5; no reliable D call. The CDR3 consists of 15 residues. The germline V and J ends were trimmed by 6 bases and 6 bases, with 18 bases remaining between them. CDR1 is SNHLY and CDR2 is FYNNEI in the germline V gene. As DNA, the CDR3 is TGTGCCAGCAGGTACTCGGGCCCAAGCGGTCAGCCCCAGCATTTT. Translation gives CASRYSGPSGQPQHF.

This clonotype showed up just a few times. This chain uses TRBV27 with TRBJ2-7; 12 nucleotides line up with TRBD2. The length of the CDR3 is 16 residues. The germline gives CDR1 MNHEY, CDR2 SMNVEV (reference sequence). The V segment lost 5 bases and the J segment 3 bases; nucleotides outside the gene matches: 8. CDR3: CASSPTSGGSFYEQYV. The CDR3 bases are TGTGCCAGCAGTCCGACTAGCGGGGGCTCTTTCTACGAGCAGTACGTC.

Comments on this clonotype: Its ends do not fully match the called genes, so a read error is possible. The chain is built from TRBV7-7 and TRBJ2-1; D is undetermined. Germline lookup yields CDR1 SSHAT and CDR2 FNYEAQ (reference sequence). This CDR3 region has 13 residues. Here the CDR3 reads CASSLSGSGEQFF. The CDR3 DNA reads TGTGCTAGCAGCTTATCTGGTAGTGGTGAGCAGTTCTTC.

This clonotype has only one observation. The chain uses TRBV3-1 and TRBJ1-2; unclear D gene. Germline CDR1 LGHDT, CDR2 YNNKEL (reference sequence). V shed 4 bases and J shed 2 bases, with 11 bases lying between them. The CDR3 runs 14 residues. The DNA for the CDR3 is TGTGCCAGCAGCCTTATTGTGGAGAACTATGGCTACACCTTC. Translating gives CASSLIVENYGYTF.

The rearrangement links TRBV29-1 to TRBJ2-5; D may be TRBD2 (6 bases). The germline CDR1 and CDR2 sequences are SQVTM and ANQGSEA. Trimming pared 8 bases from V and 7 bases from J, leaving 17 bases between. This CDR3 is 12 amino acids long. CDR3 coding DNA: TGCAGCACACCGGGACCCGGGGGGACCCAGTACTTC. Translated, it gives CSTPGPGGTQYF.

This clonotype has ten or more counts. The chain is built from TRBV7-2 and TRBJ2-5, with D perhaps given as TRBD1 or TRBD2 (5 bases each). Trimming left V 4 bases short and J 2 bases short, with 11 bases between. The CDR3 is 14 residues long. Germline V gene sequence: CDR1 SGHTA, CDR2 FQGNSA. This CDR3 is CASSSPGRQETQYF. CDR3 coding DNA: TGTGCCAGCAGCTCACCGGGACGGCAAGAGACCCAGTACTTC.

The table lists this clonotype with many counts. The V call is TRBV20-1, the J call TRBJ1-1; D possibly corresponds to TRBD1 (6 bases). Germline loops: CDR1 DFQATT, CDR2 SNEGSKA (reference sequence). Trimming pared 6 bases from V and 5 bases from J, leaving 19 bases between. The CDR3 is made up of 14 amino acids. The CDR3 region is CSAEYGQPRTEAFF. DNA for the CDR3: TGCAGTGCGGAATACGGACAGCCGAGAACTGAAGCTTTCTTT.